The rows below give T cell receptor beta chains drawn from one sample of a study of PD-L1 blockade in urothelial cancer. Some clones are missing from TCRdb's copy, which holds only in-frame ones; the method was immunoSEQ multiplex PCR. The table has around 120,000 clones, approximately 85% seen once. The starting material was PBMCs, obtained around atezolizumab (anti-PD-L1) treatment. Receptors were obtained from a man aged 45 to 65 with urothelial cancer. Each CDR3 is given with its conserved first and last residue. A D gene is named only where the DNA matches it firmly. The size field is filled for only some rows; it gives once, few, many or a size class.

CDR3nt,CDR3aa,j_gene,len,v_gene,d_gene,abundance
TGTGCCAGCAGCAAAGCACCGGGGGCTGAAGCTTTCTTT,CASSKAPGAEAFF,TRBJ1-1,13,TRBV21-1,.,.
TGTGCCAGCTCCTTCGGACAGGGCTACGAGCAGTACTTC,CASSFGQGYEQYF,TRBJ2-7,13,TRBV2,TRBD1,.
TGTGCCAGCAGCCAACTCGTGGGCACAGATACGCAGTATTTT,CASSQLVGTDTQYF,TRBJ2-3,14,TRBV7-6,.,.
TGTGCCAGCACCAAAGGACAGGGGGCAAAGGAGACCCAGTACTTC,CASTKGQGAKETQYF,TRBJ2-5,15,TRBV2,TRBD1,.
TGTGCCAGCCGGGACAGGGGCTACGAGCAGTACTTC,CASRDRGYEQYF,TRBJ2-7,12,TRBV19,TRBD1,.
TGTGCCAGCAGTGCCCGGACTAGCGGGAAGTACGAGCAGTACTTC,CASSARTSGKYEQYF,TRBJ2-7,15,TRBV6-1,TRBD2,once
TGTGCCAGCAGTGGTCCCGGGACAGGGTGGAACACTGAAGCTTTCTTT,CASSGPGTGWNTEAFF,TRBJ1-1,16,TRBV2,TRBD1,.
TGTGCCAGCAGCCCCGGACTAGCGGTTCGCCAGTTCTTC,CASSPGLAVRQFF,TRBJ2-1,13,TRBV11-2,TRBD2,few
TGTGCCAGTAGTATGATGTCAGGGGAACTTAGCAATCAGCCCCAGCATTTT,CASSMMSGELSNQPQHF,TRBJ1-5,17,TRBV19,.,.
TGTGCCAGCAAGGCTAGAGGGTATAATTCACCCCTCCACTTT,CASKARGYNSPLHF,TRBJ1-6,14,TRBV27,.,.
TGTGCCAGCACCTCGGGACAGGGGTTTTACAATGAGCAGTTCTTC,CASTSGQGFYNEQFF,TRBJ2-1,15,TRBV11-2,TRBD1,.